Below are 17 T cell receptor beta chains sequenced from a single sample in a study of human T cells and chemical hapten exposure. Treatment: therapeutic diphenylcyclopropenone sensitization with weekly scalp DPC. Library preparation tagged each individual cDNA molecule with a unique molecular identifier. MiXCR, run by TCRdb on the reads, gives a single entry per CDR3 protein. The profile covers about 5,300 distinct CDR3 sequences, with roughly 53% appearing a single time and over 4% taken by the ten largest. Sequencing used whole blood, obtained before DPC sensitization or 2, 6, or about 24 weeks after (not recorded which). The source is an adult with alopecia areata. Some clones in this sample may be carry-over from other donors' samples. This table probably holds off-target reads from a library built for another chain.

This chain uses TRBV5-1 with TRBJ2-6; perhaps TRBD2 as D (5 bases). Trimming stripped 2 bases from V and 0 bases from J, with 6 bases between. There are 15 residues in the CDR3. Germline V gives CDR1 SGHRS, CDR2 YFSETQ. The chain's CDR3 is CASSLSGSGANVLTF. Here the CDR3 DNA reads TGCGCCAGCAGCTTAAGCGGCTCTGGGGCCAACGTCCTGACTTTC.

This clonotype has just a few counts. CDR3 region: CASSLGLARETQYF. In DNA, the CDR3 is TGTGCCAGCAGTCTGGGACTAGCGCGGGAGACCCAGTACTTC. The rearrangement joins TRBV12-3 or TRBV12-4 to TRBJ2-5; 10 nucleotides agree with TRBD2. The CDR3 sequence is 14 residues long. J gave up 5 bases and V 5 bases, and 5 bases lay outside the gene matches.

The V and J genes are TRBV2 and TRBJ2-7; possibly TRBD1 for D (6 bases). The germline V gene encodes CDR1 SNHLY and CDR2 FYNNEI. Trimming took 4 bases from V and 4 from J, leaving 11 bases between them. This CDR3 is built from 13 residues. CDR3 sequence reads: CASSAQGLYEQYF. The CDR3 DNA reads as TGTGCCAGCAGTGCCCAGGGGCTGTACGAGCAGTACTTC.

The chain has TRBV7-6 and TRBJ2-1, with 8 bases matching TRBD2. Trimming took 5 bases from V and 9 from J; bases not matched to a gene: 21. The CDR3 consists of 18 residues. Germline V CDR1 and CDR2: SGHVS, FNYEAQ. CDR3 bases: TGTGCCAGCAGCCCCTCCCCTACTAGCGGAGGAATAACGACTGAGCAGTTCTTC. It specifies CASSPSPTSGGITTEQFF.

The chain uses TRBV7-3 and TRBJ2-3; possibly TRBD2 for D (6 bases). V was trimmed by 5 bases and J by 1 base, leaving 19 bases between them. The CDR3 totals 17 residues. The germline V gene encodes CDR1 SGHTA and CDR2 FQGTGA. The CDR3 is CASSPKRTTPGTDTQYF. The CDR3 region has the DNA TGTGCCAGCAGCCCTAAGAGGACTACCCCAGGCACAGATACGCAGTATTTT.

The V call is TRBV29-1, the J call TRBJ2-7; 7 positions match TRBD1. Germline V CDR1 and CDR2: SQVTM, ANQGSEA. CDR3 size: 15 residues. The ends lost 5 bases at V and 5 bases at J; junction bases unmatched: 15. CDR3: CSVSAPAGGRNEQYF. The CDR3, as DNA: TGCAGCGTTTCCGCCCCGGCAGGGGGAAGGAACGAGCAGTACTTC.

The rearrangement uses TRBV5-1 and TRBJ2-7, with 7 bases aligning to TRBD1. V lost 1 base and J lost 4; bases outside the gene matches: 8. In germline, CDR1 is SGHRS, CDR2 YFSETQ. The CDR3 spans 15 residues. The CDR3 sequence is CASSLSGTAIYEQYF. The CDR3 DNA reads TGCGCCAGCAGCTTGTCCGGGACAGCTATATACGAGCAGTACTTC. The full variable domain, its missing parts supplied by reference TRBV5-1 and TRBJ2-7, is KAGVTQTPRYLIKTRGQQVTLSCSPISGHRSVSWYQQTPGQGLQFLFEYFSETQRNKGNFPGRFSGRQFSNSRSEMNVSTLELGDSALYLCASSLSGTAIYEQYFGPGTRLTVT.

This chain joins TRBV7-3 and TRBJ2-2, with a tentative D call TRBD2 (6 bases). This CDR3 has 13 residues. Germline V gene sequence: CDR1 SGHTA, CDR2 FQGTGA. V lost 5 bases and J 4 bases, leaving 8 bases between the germline ends. CDR3 nucleotides: TGTGCCAGCAGCACCGGGGGCACCGGGGAGCTGTTTTTT. It yields the protein CASSTGGTGELFF.

This clonotype was observed a few times. The chain employs TRBV7-3 and TRBJ2-2; D call uncertain. Germline-derived CDR1 and CDR2 are SGHTA and FQGTGA. The CDR3 is 11 amino acids. Trimming took 6 bases from V and 7 from J, leaving 6 bases between them. DNA for the CDR3: TGTGCCAGCAGTTCGGGCGGGGAGCTGTTTTTT. Encoded protein: CASSSGGELFF.

The genes are TRBV24-1 and TRBJ2-1, with TRBD2 identical over 12 bases. V lost 6 bases, J lost 4 bases, and 6 bases stayed unmatched. Germline lookup yields CDR1 KGHDR and CDR2 SFDVKD. There are 16 residues in the CDR3. The DNA of the CDR3 is TGTGCCACCAGTACTCTAGCGGGAGGGTCTTACAATGAGCAGTTCTTC. Residues: CATSTLAGGSYNEQFF.

This clonotype was seen a single time. The genes are TRBV7-6 and TRBJ2-7; no reliable D call. The CDR3 runs 12 residues. Germline values: CDR1 SGHVS, CDR2 FNYEAQ. The V end lost 4 bases, the J end lost 5 bases, and 9 bases lay between the germline ends. The CDR3, as DNA: TGTGCCAGCAGCTCGGCCGGAGACGAGCAGTACTTC. This translates into CASSSAGDEQYF. Complete variable domain (other parts from reference TRBV7-6 and TRBJ2-7): GAGVSQSPRYKVTKRGQDVALRCDPISGHVSLYWYRQALGQGPEFLTYFNYEAQQDKSGLPNDRFSAERPEGSISTLTIQRTEQRDSAMYRCASSSAGDEQYFGPGTRLTVT.

This clonotype was seen just once. The J gene is TRBJ2-7, the V gene TRBV5-1, with 12 positions matching TRBD2. The CDR3 spans 18 residues. CDR1 SGHRS and CDR2 YFSETQ come from the germline V gene. V shed 5 bases and J 0 bases; nucleotides not matched to a gene: 12. Here the CDR3 reads CASSLRASGRAPSYEQYF. The CDR3 DNA is TGCGCCAGCAGTCTCCGGGCTAGCGGGAGGGCCCCCTCCTACGAGCAGTACTTC.

In the case of this clonotype: As the CDR3 is not closed by the conserved phenylalanine or tryptophan, this likely results from a read error. This chain links TRBV7-2 with TRBJ2-3; D not resolved. The V gene lost 5 bases and the J gene lost 0 bases, with 6 bases spanning the gap. Germline V gene data show CDR1 as SGHTA and CDR2 as FQGNSA. The CDR3 runs 13 residues. CDR3 in amino acids: CASSPGSTDTQYV. The CDR3 bases are TGTGCCAGCAGCCCGGGCAGCACAGATACGCAGTATGTT.

The CDR3 region has the DNA TGCAGCGTTGAAGATGGGGGTTACTACGAGCAGTACTTC. This translates into CSVEDGGYYEQYF. The chain is built from TRBV29-1 and TRBJ2-7; D tentatively fits TRBD1 or TRBD2 (5 bases each). Germline CDR1 and CDR2: SQVTM and ANQGSEA. This CDR3 is 13 amino acids long. V was clipped by 0 bases and J by 3 bases, with 9 bases between them.

This clonotype has more than one count but fewer than ten. This rearrangement joins TRBV29-1 to TRBJ2-7, with TRBD2 identical over 8 bases. V shed 6 bases and J 5 bases; nucleotides not matched to a gene: 6. The CDR3 runs to 12 residues. From germline, CDR1 is SQVTM and CDR2 ANQGSEA. The CDR3 DNA follows: TGCAGCGTGGGGACTAGATACGACGAGCAGTACTTC. Amino acid sequence: CSVGTRYDEQYF.

The chain couples TRBV11-2 to TRBJ1-1; D not certain. V dropped 5 bases and J dropped 6 bases, with 16 bases sitting between them. The CDR3 extends over 14 amino acids. Germline-derived CDR1 and CDR2 are SGHAT and FQNNGV. For the CDR3, the DNA is TGTGCCAGCAGCCCCCGACATGGTGACCCTGAAGCTTTCTTT. Translation gives CASSPRHGDPEAFF. The full variable domain, completed using reference TRBV11-2 and TRBJ1-1, is EAGVAQSPRYKIIEKRQSVAFWCNPISGHATLYWYQQILGQGPKLLIQFQNNGVVDDSQLPKDRFSAERLKGVDSTLKIQPAKLEDSAVYLCASSPRHGDPEAFFGQGTRLTVV.

This chain uses TRBV25-1 with TRBJ2-2, with D perhaps matching TRBD2 (5 bases). V lost 3 bases and J 0 bases, leaving 5 bases between the germline ends. In germline, CDR1 is MGHDK, CDR2 SYGVNS. The CDR3 contains 14 residues. The CDR3 loop is CASSERANTGELFF. CDR3 in DNA: TGTGCCAGCAGTGAGCGGGCGAACACCGGGGAGCTGTTTTTT.